This TCR beta chain stems from a study of preoperative IRX-2 immunotherapy in early breast cancer. The CDR3 is 14 amino acids. V was cut by 4 bases and J by 6 bases, with 15 bases left in between. Data came from immunoSEQ multiplex PCR; TCRdb stores just in-frame clones and leaves some out. This sample has about 98,000 clones, with just over 85% found just once. Treatment described: preoperative locoregional IRX-2 cytokine immunotherapy. Samples came from a phase Ib trial of preoperative locoregional IRX-2 cytokine immunotherapy. The sample was tumor tissue, taken after IRX-2 immunotherapy. The TCR sequence derives from a human donor with breast cancer. This chain links TRBV7-1 with TRBJ1-1; the D gene is possibly TRBD1 (6 bases). TRBV7-1 is noted as an ORF with a role that remains uncertain. CDR3 bases: TGTGCCAGCAGCTTAGGCAGGGGCGGGTCTGAAGCTTTCTTT. Amino acids: CASSLGRGGSEAFF.